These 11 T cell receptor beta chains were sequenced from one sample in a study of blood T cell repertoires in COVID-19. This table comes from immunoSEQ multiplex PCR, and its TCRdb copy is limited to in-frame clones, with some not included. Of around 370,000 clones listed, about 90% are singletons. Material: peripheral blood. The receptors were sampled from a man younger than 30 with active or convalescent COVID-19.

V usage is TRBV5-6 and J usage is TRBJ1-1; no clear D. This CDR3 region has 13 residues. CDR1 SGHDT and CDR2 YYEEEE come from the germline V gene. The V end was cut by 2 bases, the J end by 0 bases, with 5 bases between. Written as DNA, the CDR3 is TGTGCCAGCAGCTTCTTTCTGAACACTGAAGCTTTCTTT. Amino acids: CASSFFLNTEAFF.

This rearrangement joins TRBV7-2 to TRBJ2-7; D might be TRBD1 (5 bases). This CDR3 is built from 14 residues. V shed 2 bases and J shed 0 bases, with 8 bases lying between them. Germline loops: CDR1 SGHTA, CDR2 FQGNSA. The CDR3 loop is CASSLQGSSYEQYF. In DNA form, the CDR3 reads TGTGCCAGCAGCTTACAGGGCAGCTCCTACGAGCAGTACTTC.

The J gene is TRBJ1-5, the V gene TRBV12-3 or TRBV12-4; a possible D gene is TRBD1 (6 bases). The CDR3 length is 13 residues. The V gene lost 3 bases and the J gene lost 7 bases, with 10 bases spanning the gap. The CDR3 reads CASSFAGAQPQHF. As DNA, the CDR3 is TGTGCCAGCAGTTTCGCAGGGGCCCAGCCCCAGCATTTT.

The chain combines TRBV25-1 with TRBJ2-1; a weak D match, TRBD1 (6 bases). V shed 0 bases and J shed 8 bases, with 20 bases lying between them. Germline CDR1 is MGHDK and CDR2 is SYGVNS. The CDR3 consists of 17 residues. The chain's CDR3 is CASSEYTRAGALDEQFF. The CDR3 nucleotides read TGTGCCAGCAGTGAATATACGAGGGCAGGGGCGCTCGATGAGCAGTTCTTC. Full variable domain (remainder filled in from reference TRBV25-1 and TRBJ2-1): EADIYQTPRYLVIGTGKKITLECSQTMGHDKMYWYQQDPGMELHLIHYSYGVNSTEKGDLSSESTVSRIRTEHFPLTLESARPSHTSQYLCASSEYTRAGALDEQFFGPGTRLTVL.

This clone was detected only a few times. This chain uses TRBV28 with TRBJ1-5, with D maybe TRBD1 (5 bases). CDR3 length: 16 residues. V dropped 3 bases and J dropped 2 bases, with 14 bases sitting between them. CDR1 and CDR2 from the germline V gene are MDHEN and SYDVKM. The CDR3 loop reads CASSFGPRAGNQPQHF. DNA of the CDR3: TGTGCCAGCAGTTTCGGTCCCAGGGCTGGCAATCAGCCCCAGCATTTT.

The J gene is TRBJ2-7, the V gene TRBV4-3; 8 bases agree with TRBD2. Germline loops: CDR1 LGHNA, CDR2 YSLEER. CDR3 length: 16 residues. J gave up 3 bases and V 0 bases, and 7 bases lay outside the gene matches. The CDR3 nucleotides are TGCGCCAGCAGCCAAGATTTAAGCGGGGGCTTCTACGAGCAGTACTTC. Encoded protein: CASSQDLSGGFYEQYF.

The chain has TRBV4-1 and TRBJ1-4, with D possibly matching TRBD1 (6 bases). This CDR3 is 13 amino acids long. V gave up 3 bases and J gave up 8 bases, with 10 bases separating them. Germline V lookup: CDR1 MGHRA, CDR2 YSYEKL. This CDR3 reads CASSQGAREKLFF. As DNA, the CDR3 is TGCGCCAGCAGCCAGGGGGCGCGCGAAAAACTGTTTTTT.

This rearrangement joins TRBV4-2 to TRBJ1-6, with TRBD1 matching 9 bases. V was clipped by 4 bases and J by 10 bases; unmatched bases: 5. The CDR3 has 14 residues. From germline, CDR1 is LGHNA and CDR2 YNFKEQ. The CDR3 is CASSLGTGLSPLHF. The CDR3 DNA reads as TGTGCCAGCAGCCTGGGGACAGGGCTCTCACCCCTCCACTTT.

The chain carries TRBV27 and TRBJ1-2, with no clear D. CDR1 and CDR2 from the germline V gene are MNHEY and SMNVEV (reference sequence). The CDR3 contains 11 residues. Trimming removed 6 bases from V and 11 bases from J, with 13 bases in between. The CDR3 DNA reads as TGTGCCAGCAGAAGCATCTCGGGTTACACCTTC. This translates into CASRSISGYTF.

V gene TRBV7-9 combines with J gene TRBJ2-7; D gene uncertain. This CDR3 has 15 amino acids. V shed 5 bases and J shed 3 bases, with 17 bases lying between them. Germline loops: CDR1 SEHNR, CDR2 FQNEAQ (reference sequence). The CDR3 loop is CASSPPVSPFYEQYF. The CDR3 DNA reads TGTGCCAGCAGCCCCCCGGTGAGTCCCTTCTACGAGCAGTACTTC.

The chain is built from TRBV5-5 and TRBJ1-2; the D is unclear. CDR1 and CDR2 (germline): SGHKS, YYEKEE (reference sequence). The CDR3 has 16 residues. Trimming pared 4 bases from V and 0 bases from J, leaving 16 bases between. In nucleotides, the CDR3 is TGTGCCAGCAGCACCGGACTCAGCCCCTCTAACTATGGCTACACCTTC. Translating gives CASSTGLSPSNYGYTF.